This T cell receptor (beta chain) is from a study of regulatory T cells in long-lasting Graves disease. Arm-PCR of CDR3 regions and iRepertoire HTBI primers were the basis on which TCR beta libraries were built. TCRdb fed the multiplex PCR reads into MiXCR, producing one record per CDR3 protein. Among 400,000 to 550,000 distinct CDR3 sequences listed, approximately 15% were seen once. Regarding time point: newly diagnosed GD, antithyroid drugs for less than 3 months. TCR sequences were obtained from RNA taken from PBMCs. This clonotype appeared many times. Its antigen is not known. The V and J ends lost 5 bases and 8 bases respectively, with 7 bases between them. The CDR3 runs 11 residues. CDR1 and CDR2 (germline): MDHEN, SYDVKM. The study, taken as a whole, reports: Persistent-disease Graves' patients showed less TCR diversity than new cases.

The sample was also linked to a second study, of T cells in Graves' hyperthyroidism and ophthalmopathy. That paper notes: Ophthalmopathy stood apart from stable hyperthyroidism in a 13 V-J model.

The chain carries TRBV28 and TRBJ2-4; D perhaps matches TRBD1 (5 bases). The receptor comes from a woman aged 25-40 years with Graves disease. Sequenced material: peripheral blood mononuclear cells (PBMCs), taken at new diagnosis, from a patient treated with antithyroid drugs. The CDR3 DNA sequence: TGTGCCAGCAGTGGGGCATACATTCAGTACTTC. Protein sequence: CASSGAYIQYF.